The following is a T cell receptor beta chain sequence with its context. Its antigen is not known. This record belongs to a study of a mutant IDH1 vaccine in newly diagnosed glioma. The data were produced by immunoSEQ multiplex PCR, yet TCRdb's version contains in-frame clones alone and is incomplete. The sample has tens of thousands of clones; approximately 80% are singletons. V lost 1 base, J lost 4 bases, and 5 bases lay in between. The CDR3 extends over 13 amino acids. The germline V gene encodes CDR1 MDHEN and CDR2 SYDVKM. Noted time point: week 35, safety follow-up. Each vaccine dose was 300 ug of mutant IDH1 20-mer peptide, with topical imiquimod. Weeks 1, 3, 5, 7, 11, 15, 19 and 23 were when patients received their eight vaccinations. New WHO grade 3 or 4 IDH1-mutant, ATRX-lost astrocytomas were present in all donors.

The TCR was taken from a man aged 35-49 years with glioma. The sample in question was PBMCs, obtained from a glioma patient whose treatment included an IDH1 peptide vaccine. V usage is TRBV28 and J usage is TRBJ1-5; no clear D gene. The CDR3 DNA sequence: TGTGCCAGCAGTTTATTGGGGAATCAGCCCCAGCATTTT. Residues: CASSLLGNQPQHF.